This T cell receptor (beta chain) was observed in a study of T-cell reconstitution after alpha-beta-depleted transplantation in children (dated by TCRdb to the mid-2010s). Background for the entire study: The study quantitatively tracked T-cell immune reconstitution after TCRalphabeta/CD19-depleted allogeneic hematopoietic cell transplantation in children using TCR repertoire profiling.

The sample's treatment or condition label, decoded: allogeneic hematopoietic cell transplantation with graft depleted of TCRalphabeta T cells and CD19 B cells. The children who served as transplant recipients had been given grafts of TCRalphabeta/CD19-depleted allogeneic hematopoietic cells. V is shortened by 2 bases, J by 6 bases, and the region joining them spans 15 bases. Via the germline V gene, CDR1 is SGHRS and CDR2 YFSETQ. From the cysteine up to the phenylalanine, the CDR3 has a length of 15 residues. The kept DNA is CDR3 alone, 45 bases in frame from the first base. The protocol used for the library was PCR. TCRdb records Illumina HiSeq 2500 as the sequencer. Molecular barcoding was employed in the preparation of TCR libraries, with unique molecular identifiers being used to normalize TCRbeta repertoire quantification. TCRdb reran the public reads through fastp at Q25 and MiXCR, keeping productive beta chains. Entries are consolidated by CDR3 protein sequence, retaining the most common genes and DNA. The sample has approximately 110,000 distinct CDR3 sequences on record, 10% to 13% of them singletons. Less than 40% of the sample comes from the top ten.

This clonotype has a count of ten or more. Its antigen specificity is not known. No base quality information exists; no much larger clone differs at one position. Summary of the overall study and its limitations: Over subsequent months, a decline in hyperexpanded clone frequencies was noted, and after one year, T-cell counts and TCRbeta diversity were mostly ascribed to newly produced T cells. The high TCRbeta diversity at day 60 in some patients was ascribed to recipient T cells and intrathymic progenitors that had survived conditioning. The apparently early recovery of alphabetaT-cell counts about two months after transplant reportedly depended on only several hundred rapidly expanded clones that came from non-depleted graft cells.

Recombination joined TRBV5-1 with TRBJ2-1, and the D gene may be TRBD2, 5 bases matching. This TCR derives from a boy aged 2 to 10 with acute lymphoblastic leukemia, due to receive a stem cell transplant. The sample consisted of PBMCs, taken before TCRalphabeta/CD19-depleted stem cell transplant. The CDR3 protein sequence reads: CASSFTASTRNEQFF. The DNA is TGCGCCAGCAGCTTTACGGCTAGCACCCGCAATGAGCAGTTCTTC.